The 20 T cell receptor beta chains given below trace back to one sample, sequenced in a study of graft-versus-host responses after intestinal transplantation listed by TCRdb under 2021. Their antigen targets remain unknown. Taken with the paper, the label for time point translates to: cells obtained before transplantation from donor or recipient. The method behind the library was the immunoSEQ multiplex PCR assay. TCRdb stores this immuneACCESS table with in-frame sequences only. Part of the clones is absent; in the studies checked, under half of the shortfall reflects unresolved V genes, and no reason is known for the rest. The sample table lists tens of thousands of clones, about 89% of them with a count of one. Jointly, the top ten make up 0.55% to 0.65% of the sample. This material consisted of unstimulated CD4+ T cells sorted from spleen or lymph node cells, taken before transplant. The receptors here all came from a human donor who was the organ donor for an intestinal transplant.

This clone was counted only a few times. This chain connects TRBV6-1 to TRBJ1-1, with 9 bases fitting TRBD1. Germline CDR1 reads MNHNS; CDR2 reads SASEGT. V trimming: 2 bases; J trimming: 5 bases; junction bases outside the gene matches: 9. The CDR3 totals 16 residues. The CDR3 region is CASSEPGQGNGTEAFF. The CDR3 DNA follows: TGTGCCAGCAGTGAACCGGGACAGGGAAATGGGACTGAAGCTTTCTTT.

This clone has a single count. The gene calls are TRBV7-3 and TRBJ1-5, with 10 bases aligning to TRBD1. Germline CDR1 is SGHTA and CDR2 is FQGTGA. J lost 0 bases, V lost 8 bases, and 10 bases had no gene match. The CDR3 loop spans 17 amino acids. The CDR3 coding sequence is TGTGCCAGCTTCGGAAGGGACAGGGGCGTTAGCAATCAGCCCCAGCATTTT. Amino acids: CASFGRDRGVSNQPQHF. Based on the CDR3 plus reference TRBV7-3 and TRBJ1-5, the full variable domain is GAGVSQTPSNKVTEKGKYVELRCDPISGHTALYWYRQSLGQGPEFLIYFQGTGAADDSGLPNDRFFAVRPEGSVSTLKIQRTERGDSAVYLCASFGRDRGVSNQPQHFGDGTRLSIL.

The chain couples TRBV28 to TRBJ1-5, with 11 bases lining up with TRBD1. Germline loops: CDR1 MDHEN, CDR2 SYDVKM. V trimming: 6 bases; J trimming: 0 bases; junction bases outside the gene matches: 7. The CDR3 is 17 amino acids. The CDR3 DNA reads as TGTGCCAGCAGAAACCGGGACAGGGGGTATAGCAATCAGCCCCAGCATTTT. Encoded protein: CASRNRDRGYSNQPQHF.

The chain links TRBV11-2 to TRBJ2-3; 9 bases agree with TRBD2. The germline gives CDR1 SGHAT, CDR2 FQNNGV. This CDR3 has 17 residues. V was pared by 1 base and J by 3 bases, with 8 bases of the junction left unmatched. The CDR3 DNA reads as TGTGCCAGCAGCTTAGGGACAGCGGGAGGTAGGACAGATACGCAGTATTTT. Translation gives CASSLGTAGGRTDTQYF.

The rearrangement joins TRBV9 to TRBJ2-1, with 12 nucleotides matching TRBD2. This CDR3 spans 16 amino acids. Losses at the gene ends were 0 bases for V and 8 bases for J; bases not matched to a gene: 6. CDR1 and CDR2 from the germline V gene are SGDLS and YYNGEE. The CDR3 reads CASSVGYLAGGDEQFF. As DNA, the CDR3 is TGTGCCAGCAGCGTAGGGTACCTAGCGGGGGGGGATGAGCAGTTCTTC.

CDR3 in amino acids: CASSLVAGGQQYF. The CDR3, as DNA: TGTGCCAGCAGCTTAGTCGCGGGAGGGCAGCAGTACTTC. The V and J genes are TRBV7-2 and TRBJ2-7; 9 nucleotides line up with TRBD2. The CDR3 has 13 amino acids. Germline values: CDR1 SGHTA, CDR2 FQGNSA. With 1 base clipped from V and 8 bases from J, the junction kept 3 bases outside the gene matches.

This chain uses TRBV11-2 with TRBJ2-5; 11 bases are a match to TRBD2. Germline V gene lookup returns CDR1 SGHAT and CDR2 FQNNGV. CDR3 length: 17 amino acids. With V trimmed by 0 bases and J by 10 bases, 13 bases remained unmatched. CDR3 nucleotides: TGTGCCAGCAGCTTAGAAGTGACTAGCGGGACTGTTGGGGGCCAGTACTTC. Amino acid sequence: CASSLEVTSGTVGGQYF.

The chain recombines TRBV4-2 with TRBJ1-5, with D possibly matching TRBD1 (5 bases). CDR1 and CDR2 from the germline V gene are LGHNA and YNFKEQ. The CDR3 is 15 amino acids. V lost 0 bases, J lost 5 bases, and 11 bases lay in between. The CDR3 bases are TGTGCCAGCAGCCAAGAGGGGCTTGGGGATCAGCCCCAGCATTTT. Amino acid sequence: CASSQEGLGDQPQHF.

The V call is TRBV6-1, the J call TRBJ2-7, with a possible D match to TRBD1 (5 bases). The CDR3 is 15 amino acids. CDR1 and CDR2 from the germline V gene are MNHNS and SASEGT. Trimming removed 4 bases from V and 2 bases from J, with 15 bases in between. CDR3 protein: CASSGSGTGAYEQYF. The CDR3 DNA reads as TGTGCCAGCAGTGGATCCGGAACAGGAGCCTACGAGCAGTACTTC.

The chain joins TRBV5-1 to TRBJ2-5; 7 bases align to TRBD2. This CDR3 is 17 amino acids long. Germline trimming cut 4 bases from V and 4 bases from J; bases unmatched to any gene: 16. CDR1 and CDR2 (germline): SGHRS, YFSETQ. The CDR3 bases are TGCGCCAGCAGCCAGGAGGGTTCCAGCGGGGCAACAGAGACCCAGTACTTC. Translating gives CASSQEGSSGATETQYF.

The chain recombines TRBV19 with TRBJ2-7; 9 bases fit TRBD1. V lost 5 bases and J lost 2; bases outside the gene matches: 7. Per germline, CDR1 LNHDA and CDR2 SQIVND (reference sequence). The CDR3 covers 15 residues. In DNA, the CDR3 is TGTGCCAGTAGTTTGGGGGGACAGGGAACCTACGAGCAGTACTTC. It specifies CASSLGGQGTYEQYF.

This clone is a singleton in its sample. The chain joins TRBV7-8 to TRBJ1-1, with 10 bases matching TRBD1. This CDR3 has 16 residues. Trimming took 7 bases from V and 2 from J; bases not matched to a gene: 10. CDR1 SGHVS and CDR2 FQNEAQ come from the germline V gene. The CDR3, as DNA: TGTGCCAGCACCACTTACGGGACAGGGGCTAACACTGAAGCTTTCTTT. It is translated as CASTTYGTGANTEAFF.

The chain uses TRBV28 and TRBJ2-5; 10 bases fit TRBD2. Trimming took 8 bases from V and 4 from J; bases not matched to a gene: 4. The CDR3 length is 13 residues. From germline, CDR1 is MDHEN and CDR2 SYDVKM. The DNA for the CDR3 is TGTGCCAGCCGCCTAGCGGGAGTAGAGACCCAGTACTTC. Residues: CASRLAGVETQYF.

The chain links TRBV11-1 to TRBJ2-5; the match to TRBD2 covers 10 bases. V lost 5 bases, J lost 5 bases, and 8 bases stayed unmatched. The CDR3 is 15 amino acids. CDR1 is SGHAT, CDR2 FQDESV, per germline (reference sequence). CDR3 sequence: CASSDLAGAGETQYF. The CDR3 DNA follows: TGTGCCAGCAGCGATCTAGCGGGAGCTGGGGAGACCCAGTACTTC.

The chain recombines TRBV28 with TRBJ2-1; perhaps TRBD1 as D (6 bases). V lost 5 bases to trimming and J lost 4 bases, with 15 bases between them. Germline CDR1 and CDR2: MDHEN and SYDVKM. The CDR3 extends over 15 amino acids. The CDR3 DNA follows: TGTGCCAGCAGTCGGACAGTCGCCCCATACAATGAGCAGTTCTTC. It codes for CASSRTVAPYNEQFF.

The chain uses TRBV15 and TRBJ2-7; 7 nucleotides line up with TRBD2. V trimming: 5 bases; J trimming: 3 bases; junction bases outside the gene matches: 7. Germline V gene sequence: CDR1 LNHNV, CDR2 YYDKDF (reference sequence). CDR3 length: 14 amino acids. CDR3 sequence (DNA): TGTGCCACCAGCCTTCGGGGGGACCACTACGAGCAGTACTTC. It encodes CATSLRGDHYEQYF.

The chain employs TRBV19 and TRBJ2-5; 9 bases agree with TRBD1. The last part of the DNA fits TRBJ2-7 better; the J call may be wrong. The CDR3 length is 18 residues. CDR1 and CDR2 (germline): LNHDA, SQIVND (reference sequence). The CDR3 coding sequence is TGTGCCAGTAGTATAGGAGGGACAGGGACAGGGAGCTCCTACGAGCAGTACTTC. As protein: CASSIGGTGTGSSYEQYF.

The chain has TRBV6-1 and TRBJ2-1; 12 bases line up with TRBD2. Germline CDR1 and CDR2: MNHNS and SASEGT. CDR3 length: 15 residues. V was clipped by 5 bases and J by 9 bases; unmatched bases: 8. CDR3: CASSPLAGGPGEQFF. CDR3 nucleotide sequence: TGTGCCAGCAGTCCCCTAGCGGGAGGGCCAGGTGAGCAGTTCTTC.

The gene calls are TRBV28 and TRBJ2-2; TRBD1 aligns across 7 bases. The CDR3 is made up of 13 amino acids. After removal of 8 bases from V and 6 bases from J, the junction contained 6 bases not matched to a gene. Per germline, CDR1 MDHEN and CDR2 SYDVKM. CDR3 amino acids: CASGTGDAGELFF. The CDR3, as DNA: TGTGCCAGCGGAACAGGGGACGCCGGGGAGCTGTTTTTT.

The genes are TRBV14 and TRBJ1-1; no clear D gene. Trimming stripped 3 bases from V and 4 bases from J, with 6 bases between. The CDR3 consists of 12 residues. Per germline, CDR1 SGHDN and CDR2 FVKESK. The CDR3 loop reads CASSQQATEAFF. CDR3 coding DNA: TGTGCCAGCAGCCAGCAGGCCACTGAAGCTTTCTTT.